The 24 T cell receptor beta chains presented below share a single source sample, sequenced in a study of radiation and T cells in renal cell carcinoma. Time point specified: baseline pretreatment blood. Treatment defined: 15 Gy SBRT to primary tumor, nephrectomy 4 weeks later. The assay was immunoSEQ multiplex PCR, and TCRdb's table has in-frame clones only and misses some. The sample records approximately 120,000 clones, approximately 78% being singletons. This sample comprised blood, obtained from a patient whose treatment included radiotherapy and nephrectomy. The receptors were gathered from a woman aged 55 to 70 with renal cell carcinoma.

The chain is built from TRBV6-6 and TRBJ2-7; D tentatively fits TRBD1 or TRBD2 (6 bases each). Trimming stripped 0 bases from V and 9 bases from J, with 18 bases between. CDR1 and CDR2 (germline): MNHNY, SVGAGI (reference sequence). The CDR3 is 15 residues long. The CDR3 DNA reads as TGTGCCAGCAGTTACTCCGGGGGCGACCTTTTAGGGCAGTACTTC. This sequence encodes CASSYSGGDLLGQYF.

This chain links TRBV29-1 with TRBJ2-1, with 9 positions matching TRBD1. Germline CDR1 is SQVTM and CDR2 is ANQGSEA. After removal of 8 bases from V and 1 base from J, the junction contained 6 bases not matched to a gene. CDR3 length equals 14 residues. This CDR3 reads CSNSGTGSYNEQFF. CDR3 nucleotides: TGCAGCAATTCCGGGACAGGGTCCTACAATGAGCAGTTCTTC.

The DNA of the CDR3 is TGTGCCAGCAGCCCCGAGATTGGATCCGGGGGAGGTCAGCCCCAGCATTTT. This encodes CASSPEIGSGGGQPQHF. The chain joins TRBV11-2 to TRBJ1-5; maybe TRBD1 (5 bases). Germline V lookup: CDR1 SGHAT, CDR2 FQNNGV. Between the trimmed V and J ends, which lost 5 bases and 6 bases, there was a span of 23 bases. This CDR3 spans 17 amino acids.

The chain employs TRBV7-9 and TRBJ2-1, with D tentatively TRBD2 (5 bases). V was trimmed by 0 bases and J by 0 bases, leaving 6 bases between them. Germline V gene data show CDR1 as SEHNR and CDR2 as FQNEAQ (reference sequence). The CDR3 runs to 15 residues. Written as DNA, the CDR3 is TGTGCCAGCAGCTTAGCGGGAGACTCCTACAATGAGCAGTTCTTC. Translating it yields CASSLAGDSYNEQFF. Full variable domain (rest looked up from reference TRBV7-9 and TRBJ2-1): DTGVSQNPRHKITKRGQNVTFRCDPISEHNRLYWYRQTLGQGPEFLTYFQNEAQLEKSRLLSDRFSAERPKGSFSTLEIQRTEQGDSAMYLCASSLAGDSYNEQFFGPGTRLTVL.

The chain has TRBV9 and TRBJ1-6; no reliable D call. Germline V CDR1 and CDR2: SGDLS, YYNGEE. This CDR3 comprises 12 residues. Trimming pared 4 bases from V and 11 bases from J, leaving 10 bases between. The CDR3 loop reads CASSPDEAPLHF. DNA of the CDR3: TGTGCCAGCAGCCCGGACGAGGCACCCCTCCACTTT.

This sequence joins TRBV19 and TRBJ1-1; D may be TRBD1 (5 bases). CDR1 and CDR2 from the germline V gene are LNHDA and SQIVND (reference sequence). This CDR3 is built from 15 residues. V was pared by 7 bases and J by 0 bases, with 15 bases between. The CDR3 DNA is TGTGCCAGTACCCCTTTGGGGGATATGAACACTGAAGCTTTCTTT. Protein product: CASTPLGDMNTEAFF.

This clone appeared once. V and J are TRBV18 and TRBJ1-2, with D perhaps TRBD1 (6 bases). The germline V gene has CDR1 KGHSH and CDR2 LQKENI. V lost 5 bases to trimming and J lost 5 bases, with 24 bases between them. This CDR3 has 17 residues. The CDR3 nucleotides are TGTGCCAGCTCATCCGGTGGGGGCGCTTCTGAGAGATATGGCTACACCTTC. The encoded protein is CASSSGGGASERYGYTF.

The gene calls are TRBV29-1 and TRBJ1-2; D is possibly TRBD1 (5 bases). The length of the CDR3 is 12 residues. The V end lost 4 bases, the J end lost 0 bases, and 6 bases lay between the germline ends. The germline CDR1 and CDR2 sequences are SQVTM and ANQGSEA. CDR3 region: CSVVGANYGYTF. The CDR3 DNA follows: TGCAGCGTTGTAGGGGCTAACTATGGCTACACCTTC. Together with reference TRBV29-1 and TRBJ1-2, the CDR3 gives the full variable domain: SAVISQKPSRDICQRGTSLTIQCQVDSQVTMMFWYRQQPGQSLTLIATANQGSEATYESGFVIDKFPISRPNLTFSTLTVSNMSPEDSSIYLCSVVGANYGYTFGSGTRLTVV.

Only one count was recorded for this clone. V is TRBV27 and J is TRBJ2-1, with D unresolved. Trimming removed 4 bases at V and 4 bases at J, with 5 bases between. The germline V gene encodes CDR1 MNHEY and CDR2 SMNVEV (reference sequence). The CDR3 is 12 amino acids. The CDR3 DNA follows: TGTGCCAGCAGTTGGGGTTACAATGAGCAGTTCTTC. Its protein is CASSWGYNEQFF.

The chain recombines TRBV6-1 with TRBJ1-5; 9 bases match TRBD1. Germline V CDR1 and CDR2: MNHNS, SASEGT. V lost 4 bases, J lost 5 bases, and 3 bases stayed unmatched. The CDR3 is made up of 14 amino acids. CDR3: CASSGQGGDQPQHF. In DNA form, the CDR3 reads TGTGCCAGCAGTGGACAGGGGGGGGATCAGCCCCAGCATTTT.

The chain joins TRBV18 to TRBJ1-1; D possibly corresponds to TRBD1 (6 bases). Germline V CDR1 and CDR2: KGHSH, LQKENI. V dropped 6 bases and J dropped 3 bases, with 11 bases sitting between them. The CDR3 totals 13 residues. This CDR3 reads CASSAGTYTEAFF. For the CDR3, the DNA is TGTGCCAGCTCTGCCGGGACATACACTGAAGCTTTCTTT.

This chain links TRBV6-1 with TRBJ1-5; 9 bases line up with TRBD1. V was clipped by 6 bases and J by 4 bases; unmatched bases: 4. This CDR3 region has 14 residues. The V gene's germline CDR1 is MNHNS and CDR2 SASEGT. This CDR3 is CASRAGTGNQPQHF. The CDR3 coding sequence is TGTGCCAGCAGGGCCGGGACAGGGAATCAGCCCCAGCATTTT.

This chain uses TRBV19 with TRBJ2-1, with 12 nucleotides matching TRBD1. Germline CDR1 is LNHDA and CDR2 is SQIVND (reference sequence). Trimming took 10 bases from V and 7 from J; bases not matched to a gene: 14. The CDR3 sequence is 16 residues long. The CDR3 nucleotides read TGTGCCACCTCTTTAAGGGGGGGACAGGGGGCTAATGAGCAGTTCTTC. Its protein is CATSLRGGQGANEQFF.

The chain is built from TRBV7-6 and TRBJ2-1, with unresolved D. Germline CDR1 and CDR2: SGHVS and FNYEAQ. Trimming shortened V by 0 bases and J by 10 bases, and 13 bases separated the two germline ends. The CDR3 sequence is 14 residues long. The CDR3 reads CASSLAGYHSEQFF. In nucleotides, the CDR3 is TGTGCCAGCAGCTTAGCCGGATACCATTCGGAGCAGTTCTTC. The full variable domain, with the rest looked up from reference TRBV7-6 and TRBJ2-1, is GAGVSQSPRYKVTKRGQDVALRCDPISGHVSLYWYRQALGQGPEFLTYFNYEAQQDKSGLPNDRFSAERPEGSISTLTIQRTEQRDSAMYRCASSLAGYHSEQFFGPGTRLTVL.

In this sample, this clone turned up once. V is TRBV4-3 and J is TRBJ2-7; D is possibly TRBD1 or TRBD2 (6 bases each). From germline, CDR1 is LGHNA and CDR2 YSLEER. The CDR3 has 18 residues. V lost 0 bases and J 4 bases, leaving 22 bases between the germline ends. The CDR3 spells CASSQESGYGGWGYEQYF. Here the CDR3 DNA reads TGCGCCAGCAGCCAAGAATCAGGGTACGGGGGCTGGGGATACGAGCAGTACTTC.

This clone was recorded at least ten times. This chain's CDR3 is CASSEGTGASNQPQHF. The DNA for the CDR3 is TGTGCCAGCAGTGAAGGGACAGGGGCAAGCAATCAGCCCCAGCATTTT. This sequence joins TRBV6-1 and TRBJ1-5; 9 bases are a match to TRBD1. CDR1 MNHNS and CDR2 SASEGT come from the germline V gene. The V and J ends lost 1 base and 1 base, in that order; junction bases with no gene match: 2. This CDR3 region has 16 residues.

This clone has only one observation. J is TRBJ1-2 and V is TRBV7-6; D is ambiguous. Trimming removed 1 base at V and 2 bases at J, with 17 bases between. The CDR3 length is 17 residues. Per germline, CDR1 SGHVS and CDR2 FNYEAQ. CDR3 nucleotide sequence: TGTGCCAGCAGCTTAGAAAGACGGACTCACATCAACTATGGCTACACCTTC. Amino acid sequence: CASSLERRTHINYGYTF.

This clone has only a few counts. The chain carries TRBV28 and TRBJ2-7; D remains ambiguous. The V end was cut by 6 bases, the J end by 3 bases, with 15 bases between. Germline V gives CDR1 MDHEN, CDR2 SYDVKM. The CDR3 sequence is 14 residues long. CDR3 nucleotide sequence: TGTGCCAGCAGCGTATCTGGACCCCTCTACGAGCAGTACTTC. Its translation: CASSVSGPLYEQYF.

V and J are TRBV27 and TRBJ2-2, with D perhaps being TRBD1 or TRBD2 (5 bases each). With 7 bases removed from V and 5 bases from J, the gap between germline ends came to 20 bases. The length of the CDR3 is 16 residues. The germline gives CDR1 MNHEY, CDR2 SMNVEV (reference sequence). The CDR3 region has the DNA TGTGCCAGCAAATCGAATCCGGGACGGATAACCGGGGAGCTGTTTTTT. Amino acid sequence: CASKSNPGRITGELFF.

The chain joins TRBV7-9 to TRBJ2-1; D is unclear. The V end lost 0 bases, the J end lost 10 bases, and 13 bases lay between the germline ends. CDR3 length: 14 residues. Germline V gene sequence: CDR1 SEHNR, CDR2 FQNEAQ (reference sequence). CDR3 region: CASSLASQVQEQFF. The CDR3 coding sequence is TGTGCCAGCAGCTTAGCTTCCCAAGTACAGGAGCAGTTCTTC. The variable domain in full, with the rest retrieved from reference TRBV7-9 and TRBJ2-1, is DTGVSQNPRHKITKRGQNVTFRCDPISEHNRLYWYRQTLGQGPEFLTYFQNEAQLEKSRLLSDRFSAERPKGSFSTLEIQRTEQGDSAMYLCASSLASQVQEQFFGPGTRLTVL.

This clone has just a few counts. This chain uses TRBV19 with TRBJ1-3; D not certain. This CDR3 has 18 amino acids. CDR1 and CDR2 from the germline V gene are LNHDA and SQIVND (reference sequence). Trimming removed 3 bases from V and 0 bases from J, with 18 bases in between. The CDR3 nucleotides are TGTGCCAGTAGTATGCTCGGCGGGCATGATTACTCTGGAAACACCATATATTTT. Amino acids: CASSMLGGHDYSGNTIYF.

The V call is TRBV21-1, the J call TRBJ2-2; TRBD1 was called by the table and not checked on the DNA. TRBV21-1 represents a pseudogene. CDR3 length: 16 amino acids. In DNA, the CDR3 is TGTGCCAGCAGCTCCCTCCGGGACAGGAACACCGGGGAGCTGTTTTTT. Encoded protein: CASSSLRDRNTGELFF.

The genes are TRBV18 and TRBJ1-1, with TRBD1 as a possible D gene (6 bases). The V end lost 2 bases, the J end lost 2 bases, and 18 bases lay between the germline ends. The V gene's germline CDR1 is KGHSH and CDR2 LQKENI. The length of the CDR3 is 17 residues. CDR3 in amino acids: CASSPTSNPGVNTEAFF. CDR3 DNA: TGTGCCAGCTCACCAACTTCCAATCCAGGGGTTAACACTGAAGCTTTCTTT. Supplemented by reference TRBV18 and TRBJ1-1, the full variable domain reads NAGVMQNPRHLVRRRGQEARLRCSPMKGHSHVYWYRQLPEEGLKFMVYLQKENIIDESGMPKERFSAEFPKEGPSILRIQQVVRGDSAAYFCASSPTSNPGVNTEAFFGQGTRLTVV.

This sequence joins TRBV2 and TRBJ2-7; no clear D. Per germline, CDR1 SNHLY and CDR2 FYNNEI. V was shortened by 2 bases and J by 4 bases, with 15 bases between the two germline ends. The CDR3 is 15 residues long. The CDR3 DNA sequence: TGTGCCAGCAGTGAACCACGCGCCGACGGGTACGAGCAGTACTTC. This gives the protein CASSEPRADGYEQYF.